Shown below are 27 T cell receptor beta chains from a single sample sequenced in a study of blood T cell repertoires in COVID-19. Data came from immunoSEQ multiplex PCR; TCRdb stores just in-frame clones and leaves some out. The sample holds approximately 210,000 clones; approximately 81% are singletons and the top ten take 3.5% to 4%. Material: peripheral blood. These receptors all stem from an elderly woman with acute or convalescent COVID-19.

The chain is built from TRBV12-1 and TRBJ2-2; the table assigns TRBD1, which was not confirmed against the DNA. TRBV12-1 is termed a pseudogene. The CDR3 runs 14 residues. CDR3 in DNA: TGTGCCAGCAGCTCAGGGGATCGGCCCGGGGAGCTGTTTTTT. As protein: CASSSGDRPGELFF.

V gene TRBV18 combines with J gene TRBJ1-5; D is possibly TRBD1 (6 bases). Trimming took off 3 bases at V and 7 bases at J, with 16 bases between the two ends. The CDR3 has 15 residues. Germline V gives CDR1 KGHSH, CDR2 LQKENI. The CDR3 reads CASSPPGVMGQPQHF. In DNA, the CDR3 is TGTGCCAGCTCACCCCCAGGGGTTATGGGACAGCCCCAGCATTTT.

The chain couples TRBV18 to TRBJ1-2; maybe TRBD1 (6 bases). This CDR3 spans 13 amino acids. Germline V gene data show CDR1 as KGHSH and CDR2 as LQKENI. Trimming cost V 6 bases and J 5 bases, with 13 bases left between them. CDR3 sequence: CASSPGQKYGYTF. CDR3 in DNA: TGTGCCAGCTCCCCCGGACAGAAATATGGCTACACCTTC. Using reference TRBV18 and TRBJ1-2 for the parts outside the CDR3, the full variable domain is NAGVMQNPRHLVRRRGQEARLRCSPMKGHSHVYWYRQLPEEGLKFMVYLQKENIIDESGMPKERFSAEFPKEGPSILRIQQVVRGDSAAYFCASSPGQKYGYTFGSGTRLTVV.

The genes are TRBV6-5 and TRBJ1-2; 9 nucleotides align to TRBD1. CDR3 length: 13 residues. J gave up 8 bases and V 4 bases, and 5 bases lay outside the gene matches. The germline CDR1 and CDR2 sequences are MNHEY and SVGAGI. The CDR3 is CASSWGQGPGYTF. The DNA for the CDR3 is TGTGCCAGCAGTTGGGGACAGGGTCCGGGCTACACCTTC.

This clone was detected only a few times. V is TRBV27 and J is TRBJ1-2, with 8 nucleotides matching TRBD1. Germline values: CDR1 MNHEY, CDR2 SMNVEV (reference sequence). The CDR3 extends over 14 amino acids. The ends lost 0 bases at V and 6 bases at J; junction bases unmatched: 3. This chain's CDR3 is CASSLSRTGNGYTF. CDR3 nucleotides: TGTGCCAGCAGTTTATCGAGGACAGGGAATGGCTACACCTTC.

This clone was counted once. V gene TRBV18 combines with J gene TRBJ2-7; D might be TRBD1 (6 bases). The CDR3 has 16 amino acids. Germline V lookup: CDR1 KGHSH, CDR2 LQKENI. V was shortened by 1 base and J by 4 bases, with 17 bases between the two germline ends. The CDR3 region is CASSPRSGQGKYEQYF. For the CDR3, the DNA is TGTGCCAGCTCACCACGTTCAGGCCAGGGGAAATACGAGCAGTACTTC.

The chain has TRBV4-3 and TRBJ2-1; TRBD2 matches at 9 bases. With V trimmed by 0 bases and J by 0 bases, 9 bases remained unmatched. Germline lookup yields CDR1 LGHNA and CDR2 YSLEER. This CDR3 region has 19 residues. For the CDR3, the DNA is TGCGCCAGCAGCCAAGACCTCCCAGATAGCGGGAGCTCCTACAATGAGCAGTTCTTC. It yields the protein CASSQDLPDSGSSYNEQFF.

V usage is TRBV27 and J usage is TRBJ1-6; D is ambiguous. This CDR3 region has 16 residues. Per the germline V gene, CDR1 is MNHEY and CDR2 is SMNVEV (reference sequence). V was pared by 6 bases and J by 0 bases, with 12 bases between. The CDR3 DNA reads TGTGCCAGCAGGTGGACTAGTGGCTCCTATAATTCACCCCTCCACTTT. Translated: CASRWTSGSYNSPLHF.

The chain carries TRBV5-1 and TRBJ1-1, with D perhaps TRBD1 (5 bases). CDR1 SGHRS and CDR2 YFSETQ come from the germline V gene. The CDR3 is 14 residues long. The V end was cut by 4 bases, the J end by 3 bases, with 13 bases between. In nucleotides, the CDR3 is TGCGCCAGCAGCCAATTGGCGGGGGACACTGAAGCTTTCTTT. The encoded protein is CASSQLAGDTEAFF.

V is TRBV6-5 and J is TRBJ1-1; 8 nucleotides agree with TRBD1. Germline V gene sequence: CDR1 MNHEY, CDR2 SVGAGI. V lost 5 bases and J lost 5; bases outside the gene matches: 7. CDR3 length equals 14 residues. For the CDR3, the DNA is TGTGCCAGCAGTATAGACAGGGGCTGGACTGAAGCTTTCTTT. Its protein product is CASSIDRGWTEAFF.

The chain couples TRBV5-8 to TRBJ2-1, with TRBD1 identical over 11 bases. Germline V gene data show CDR1 as SGHTS and CDR2 as YDEGEE. V dropped 3 bases and J dropped 7; count of bases not matched to a gene: 6. CDR3 length: 15 residues. CDR3 region: CASSSTDRGRNEQFF. For the CDR3, the DNA is TGTGCCAGCAGCTCGACGGACAGGGGGCGGAATGAGCAGTTCTTC.

This chain connects TRBV5-1 to TRBJ1-5, with unresolved D. Germline V gene data show CDR1 as SGHRS and CDR2 as YFSETQ. The CDR3 is 13 residues long. The V gene lost 2 bases and the J gene lost 9 bases, with 12 bases spanning the gap. CDR3 loop: CASSFGVDRPQHF. The CDR3 nucleotides are TGCGCCAGCAGCTTCGGGGTCGATCGGCCCCAGCATTTT.

This chain connects TRBV19 to TRBJ2-2; 13 nucleotides match TRBD2. CDR1 and CDR2 from the germline V gene are LNHDA and SQIVND (reference sequence). This CDR3 is 19 amino acids long. V lost 6 bases and J lost 5; bases outside the gene matches: 15. The CDR3, as DNA: TGTGCCAGTAGCCTACTAGCGGGGGGGCCGCCCGCGGGGACCGGGGAGCTGTTTTTT. It translates to CASSLLAGGPPAGTGELFF.

The chain is built from TRBV18 and TRBJ1-3, with D possibly being TRBD1 (5 bases). This CDR3 spans 15 amino acids. Between the trimmed V and J ends, which lost 3 bases and 0 bases, there was a span of 9 bases. Germline V CDR1 and CDR2: KGHSH, LQKENI. The CDR3: CASSPRQISGNTIYF. For the CDR3, the DNA is TGTGCCAGCTCACCCCGACAGATCTCTGGAAACACCATATATTTT.

This clone has just a few counts. The chain employs TRBV4-1 and TRBJ1-1, with D unresolved. V lost 0 bases, J lost 0 bases, and 8 bases lay in between. Germline values: CDR1 MGHRA, CDR2 YSYEKL. The CDR3 runs 15 residues. Here the CDR3 DNA reads TGCGCCAGCAGCCAAGAGCCCCAGATGAACACTGAAGCTTTCTTT. This codes for CASSQEPQMNTEAFF.

V usage is TRBV19 and J usage is TRBJ2-7; D gene uncertain. The V gene's germline CDR1 is LNHDA and CDR2 SQIVND (reference sequence). V lost 6 bases and J lost 2, with 11 bases in between. The CDR3 sequence is 13 residues long. The CDR3 coding sequence is TGTGCCAGTAGAAGTCTAGTAACCTACGAGCAGTACTTC. Translating it yields CASRSLVTYEQYF.

The V and J genes are TRBV27 and TRBJ1-6, with D uncertain. Germline values: CDR1 MNHEY, CDR2 SMNVEV (reference sequence). The CDR3 is made up of 20 amino acids. Trimming stripped 3 bases from V and 5 bases from J, with 26 bases between. In DNA form, the CDR3 reads TGTGCCAGCAGTTTTTCAGGAATCTACTCTCCGGGAAAACATAATTCACCCCTCCACTTT. This codes for CASSFSGIYSPGKHNSPLHF.

The chain employs TRBV27 and TRBJ2-1, with D possibly TRBD1 on 5 matching bases. Germline CDR1 MNHEY, CDR2 SMNVEV (reference sequence). This CDR3 is 14 amino acids long. V was trimmed by 5 bases and J by 5 bases, leaving 13 bases between them. CDR3 in DNA: TGTGCCAGCAGTCGTCCAGGGTCCCACAATGAGCAGTTCTTC. This encodes CASSRPGSHNEQFF.

The table lists this clone with a few counts. This sequence joins TRBV28 and TRBJ1-2, with D perhaps TRBD1 (6 bases). CDR1 is MDHEN, CDR2 SYDVKM, per germline. Trimming took 7 bases from V and 5 from J, leaving 23 bases between them. The CDR3 spans 16 residues. In DNA form, the CDR3 reads TGTGCCAGCATCGGGGCGGGGGGCCGCTTGGAGTATGGCTACACCTTC. As protein: CASIGAGGRLEYGYTF.

The table lists this clone with a count of one. The gene calls are TRBV4-3 and TRBJ1-2, with TRBD1 identical over 9 bases. After removal of 2 bases from V and 6 bases from J, the junction contained 7 bases not matched to a gene. Germline CDR1 reads LGHNA; CDR2 reads YSLEER. The CDR3 loop spans 15 amino acids. As DNA, the CDR3 is TGCGCCAGCAGCCAACCTGGGACAGGGATGGATGGCTACACCTTC. Translated, it gives CASSQPGTGMDGYTF.

The chain links TRBV7-2 to TRBJ2-3, with D possibly being TRBD1 (5 bases). V gave up 5 bases and J gave up 1 base, with 13 bases separating them. CDR3 size: 15 residues. Germline V gives CDR1 SGHTA, CDR2 FQGNSA. CDR3 protein: CASSPFKQGTDTQYF. The CDR3 coding sequence is TGTGCCAGCAGCCCTTTTAAACAGGGCACAGATACGCAGTATTTT.

V and J are TRBV7-2 and TRBJ1-1; the match to TRBD1 covers 7 bases. The CDR3 sequence is 14 residues long. In germline, CDR1 is SGHTA, CDR2 FQGNSA. J lost 6 bases, V lost 2 bases, and 6 bases had no gene match. CDR3 region: CASSLSGQLSEAFF. CDR3 in DNA: TGTGCCAGCAGCTTATCGGGACAGCTTTCTGAAGCTTTCTTT.

This clone was observed once. One end of the junction is discordant with germline, which a read error may explain. V is TRBV30 and J is TRBJ2-7; TRBD1 agrees at 7 bases. Germline V CDR1 and CDR2: GTSNPN, SVGIG (reference sequence). The CDR3 loop spans 13 amino acids. CDR3 loop: CAWSFGTASTQDF. The DNA for the CDR3 is TGTGCCTGGAGTTTTGGGACAGCCTCCACCCAGGACTTC.

V usage is TRBV9 and J usage is TRBJ2-2; 7 bases are shared with TRBD2. V shed 4 bases and J 3 bases; nucleotides not matched to a gene: 3. The V gene's germline CDR1 is SGDLS and CDR2 YYNGEE. There are 14 residues in the CDR3. The CDR3 region has the DNA TGTGCCAGCAGCCTAGCGGCGGACACCGGGGAGCTGTTTTTT. This encodes CASSLAADTGELFF.

This clone was seen only once. The CDR3 loop reads CASSLSGGISYEQYF. In nucleotides, the CDR3 is TGTGCCAGCAGCCTCAGCGGGGGTATCTCCTACGAGCAGTACTTC. The chain combines TRBV5-4 with TRBJ2-7, with 8 bases fitting TRBD2. V trimming: 4 bases; J trimming: 0 bases; junction bases outside the gene matches: 6. The CDR3 consists of 15 residues. CDR1 and CDR2 (germline): SGHNT, YYREEE (reference sequence).

Turning to this clone: Within the sample, other DNA sequences also encode this same CDR3. The chain uses TRBV7-9 and TRBJ1-1; TRBD1 aligns across 7 bases. Looked up from germline, CDR1 is SEHNR and CDR2 is FQNEAQ (reference sequence). The CDR3 has 14 residues. With V trimmed by 2 bases and J by 4 bases, 4 bases remained unmatched. The CDR3 sequence: CASSLQGVSTEAFF. The DNA of the CDR3 is TGTGCCAGCAGCTTACAGGGGGTGTCCACTGAAGCTTTCTTT.

The chain couples TRBV2 to TRBJ1-5; 7 bases map to TRBD1. The length of the CDR3 is 15 residues. With 5 bases clipped from V and 6 bases from J, the junction kept 10 bases outside the gene matches. Germline loops: CDR1 SNHLY, CDR2 FYNNEI. DNA of the CDR3: TGTGCCAGCAGTCGTCGGCAGGGGGAAACTCAGCCCCAGCATTTT. Its translation is CASSRRQGETQPQHF.